This TCR beta chain was identified during a study of identifying expanded T cells in peripheral blood. Study-level findings and limits: About 1.3 clones differed between technical replicates, versus roughly 16 and 20 over time. Clone count variance between approximately two-week samples rose with total template count.

Details on this clone: Its antigen is not known.

Germline values: CDR1 SGHNT, CDR2 YYREEE (reference sequence). The V and J ends lost 0 bases and 2 bases respectively, with 8 bases between them. The length of the CDR3 is 14 residues. During the collection period, no donor immune events like infections were recorded. Profiling relied on immunoSEQ multiplex PCR, and the TCRdb table lists in-frame clones only, not all of them. The data contain 70,000 to 100,000 clones, more than 70% of them seen just once; the ten biggest clones take up around 20%. This receptor was obtained from a person aged 18-70 years in good health. Sequenced sample: blood. The rearrangement links TRBV5-4 to TRBJ2-5, with D unresolved. The CDR3 reads CASSLDAGQETQYF. The CDR3 DNA is TGTGCCAGCAGCTTGGATGCCGGACAAGAGACCCAGTACTTC. Combining the CDR3 with reference TRBV5-4 and TRBJ2-5 gives the whole variable domain ETGVTQSPTHLIKTRGQQVTLRCSSQSGHNTVSWYQQALGQGPQFIFQYYREEENGRGNFPPRFSGLQFPNYSSELNVNALELDDSALYLCASSLDAGQETQYFGPGTRLLVL.